The rows below give T cell receptor beta chains drawn from one sample of a study of shared clonotypes between healthy human individuals. Here immunoSEQ multiplex PCR was the method, and the copy in TCRdb shows in-frame clones only, minus some. The table has millions of clones, 90% to 95% seen once. The specimen was naive CD8+ T cells from PBMCs. These receptors were taken from a man between 18 and 29 years old in good health. Some clones in this sample may be carry-over from other donors' samples. The CDR3 runs from the conserved cysteine through the conserved F or W. D genes are given only for firm matches. Some rows mark clone size as missing; the rest say once, few, many or name a class of expanded clone.

NA TRBJ2-1 TRBD2 TRBV27 TGTGCCAGCAGTTTCCCCGCGGGGGACTCCTACAATGAGCAGTTCTTC CASSFPAGDSYNEQFF
NA TRBJ2-1 TRBD2 TRBV10-2 TGCGCCAGCGGCGGGGGGGGGAGCCCCTACAATGAGCAGTTCTTC CASGGGGSPYNEQFF
NA TRBJ1-2 NA TRBV15 TGTGCCACCAGCAGAGGGTCAACAGGAGCCTATGGCTACACCTTC CATSRGSTGAYGYTF
few TRBJ1-1 NA TRBV19 TGTGCCAGTAGTATCGGTCAGGGGTACACTGAAGCTTTCTTT CASSIGQGYTEAFF
NA TRBJ1-5 NA TRBV7-9 TGTGCCAGCAGCCCCGGGTCCTCCGATCAGCCCCAGCATTTT CASSPGSSDQPQHF
NA TRBJ2-6 NA TRBV28 TGTGCCAGCAGTTCCCAGTCTGGGGCCAACGTCCTGACTTTC CASSSQSGANVLTF
NA TRBJ2-6 NA TRBV15 TGTGCCACCAGCAGAGCTAAGGTCCGCGCGATTGGGGCCAACGTCCTGACTTTC CATSRAKVRAIGANVLTF
NA TRBJ2-2 NA TRBV11-2 TGTGCCAGCACCTTAAATGGGGAGCTGTTTTTT CASTLNGELFF
NA TRBJ2-7 TRBD1 TRBV6-1 TGTGCCATTTTTGACAGGGGAGCCTACGAGCAGTACTTC CAIFDRGAYEQYF
NA TRBJ2-3 NA TRBV6-6 TGTGCCAGCAGTTACTCTCCAAACGCAGATACGCAGTATTTT CASSYSPNADTQYF
NA TRBJ2-7 NA TRBV10-3 TGTGCCATCAGTGAGTCGAAGTCAGGGGCGGGCGAGCAGTACTTC CAISESKSGAGEQYF
NA TRBJ1-2 NA TRBV5-6 TGTGCCAGCAGCTTGGGCGGGTACTATGGCTACACCTTC CASSLGGYYGYTF
NA TRBJ1-5 NA TRBV28 TGTGCCAGCAGTTTTGGGCCGGGCCAGGGCAATCAGCCCCAGCATTTT CASSFGPGQGNQPQHF
NA TRBJ2-5 NA TRBV9 TGTGCCAGCAGCAAGGGGGAAGCGGTGCCCATCGAGACCCAGTACTTC CASSKGEAVPIETQYF
NA TRBJ2-3 TRBD2 TRBV27 TGTGCCAGCAGTTTACTCCTAGCGGGAGATACGCAGTATTTT CASSLLLAGDTQYF
NA TRBJ2-7 TRBD1 TRBV11-2 TGTGCCAGCAGATCTCCTCGTGGCAGGGGGTTCTACGAGCAGTACTTC CASRSPRGRGFYEQYF
NA TRBJ2-3 NA TRBV7-9 TGTGCCAGCAGCTTTCCCCCGGGGTCCCCGGGAGATACGCAGTATTTT CASSFPPGSPGDTQYF
NA TRBJ2-3 TRBD2 TRBV9 TGTGCCAGCAGCGTAGGTACTAGCGGGAACACAGATACGCAGTATTTT CASSVGTSGNTDTQYF
NA TRBJ2-7 TRBD2 TRBV5-1 TGCGCCAGCAGTACTAGCGGGAGAGGGGTAAACTACGAGCAGTACTTC CASSTSGRGVNYEQYF
NA TRBJ1-1 NA TRBV2 TGTGCCAGCAATGGGGTCCGCAGCGTAGCATGGAACACTGAAGCTTTCTTT CASNGVRSVAWNTEAFF
once TRBJ2-1 TRBD2 TRBV14 TGTGCCAGCAGCCAAGAATGGGCGGGAGTTGCCGATGAGCAGTTCTTC CASSQEWAGVADEQFF
NA TRBJ1-2 NA TRBV14 TGTGCCAGCAGCCAAGGCTTTAACTATGGCTACACCTTC CASSQGFNYGYTF
NA TRBJ1-5 NA TRBV28 TGTGCCAGCAGTTTTCTCGGACAGAGCAATCAGCCCCAGCATTTT CASSFLGQSNQPQHF